This paragraph reports one T cell receptor beta chain. Its antigen is unknown. The entry originates in a study of T cells in Graves' hyperthyroidism and ophthalmopathy. General study findings and limits: Blood also held most thyroid clonotypes expanded beyond 0.001. Ophthalmopathy onset followed model prediction by a median about 6.5 months.

RNA transcripts provided the source from which TCR beta CDR3 regions were amplified. First-round RT-PCR targeting the TCR CDR3 was performed with the HTBI primer set. TCRdb ran MiXCR on the multiplex PCR reads and lists one entry per CDR3 protein. The data contain about 540,000 distinct CDR3 sequences, around 42% of them singletons. The CDR3 is 11 residues long. Germline lookup yields CDR1 SEHNR and CDR2 FQNEAQ (reference sequence). Trimming left V 6 bases short and J 10 bases short, with 10 bases between. The specimen was peripheral blood or thyroid tissue (not recorded which). This TCR was sampled from a woman between 18 and 30 years old with Graves' hyperthyroidism. The chain employs TRBV7-9 and TRBJ2-1; D is unclear. CDR3 sequence reads: CASSRSGEQFF. DNA for the CDR3: TGTGCCAGCAGTAGGTCGGGCGAGCAGTTCTTC.